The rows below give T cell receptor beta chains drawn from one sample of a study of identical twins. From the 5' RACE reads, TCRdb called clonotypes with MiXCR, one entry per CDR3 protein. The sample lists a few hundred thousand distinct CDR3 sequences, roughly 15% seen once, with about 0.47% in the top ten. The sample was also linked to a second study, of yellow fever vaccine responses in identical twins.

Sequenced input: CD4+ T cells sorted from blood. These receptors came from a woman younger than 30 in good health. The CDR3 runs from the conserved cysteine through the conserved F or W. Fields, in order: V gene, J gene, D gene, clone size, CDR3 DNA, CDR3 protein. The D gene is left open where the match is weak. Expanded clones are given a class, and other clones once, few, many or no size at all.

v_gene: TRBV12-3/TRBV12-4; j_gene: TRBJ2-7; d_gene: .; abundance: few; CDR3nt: TGTGCCAGCAGTTTGGATGGGATTAGCTCCTACGAGCAGTACTTC; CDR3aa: CASSLDGISSYEQYF
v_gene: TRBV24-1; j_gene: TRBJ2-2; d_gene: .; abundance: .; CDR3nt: TGTGCCACCCCCGCGGCTAGCGAGAACACCGGGGAGCTGTTTTTT; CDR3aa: CATPAASENTGELFF
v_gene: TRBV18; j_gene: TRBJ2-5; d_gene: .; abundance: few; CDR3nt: TGTGCCAGCTCACCATCGGTGTTCCAAGAGACCCAGTACTTC; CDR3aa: CASSPSVFQETQYF
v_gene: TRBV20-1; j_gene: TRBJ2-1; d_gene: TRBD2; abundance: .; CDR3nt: TGCAGTGCTAGTCTAGCGGGAGGCCCTAATGAGCAGTTCTTC; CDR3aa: CSASLAGGPNEQFF
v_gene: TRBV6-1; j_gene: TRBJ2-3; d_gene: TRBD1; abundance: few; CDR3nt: TGTGCCGCCCGAGAGACAGGGGGCAAGTATACGCAGTATTTT; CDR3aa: CAARETGGKYTQYF
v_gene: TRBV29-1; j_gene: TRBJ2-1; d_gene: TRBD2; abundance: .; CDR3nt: TGCAGCGTGCGACTAGCGGGGACCTACAATGAGCAGTTCTTC; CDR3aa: CSVRLAGTYNEQFF
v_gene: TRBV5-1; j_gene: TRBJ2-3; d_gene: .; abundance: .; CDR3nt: TGCGCCAGCAGCTTGGCCAGGGCCCCCGGGGATACGCAGTATTTT; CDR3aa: CASSLARAPGDTQYF
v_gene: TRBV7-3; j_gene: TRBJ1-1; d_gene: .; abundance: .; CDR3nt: TGTGCCAGCAGCTTTAGGGGGGGAGAGAACACTGAAGCTTTCTTT; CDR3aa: CASSFRGGENTEAFF
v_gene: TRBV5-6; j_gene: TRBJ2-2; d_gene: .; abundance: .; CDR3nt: TGTGCCAGCAGCACATATGGACGGGGACGCGGGGACACCGGGGAGCTGTTTTTT; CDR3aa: CASSTYGRGRGDTGELFF
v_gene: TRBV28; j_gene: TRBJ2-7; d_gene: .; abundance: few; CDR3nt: TGTGCCAGCAGCTTGAGGTCCTTAGGAAGCAAGTACTTC; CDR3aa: CASSLRSLGSKYF
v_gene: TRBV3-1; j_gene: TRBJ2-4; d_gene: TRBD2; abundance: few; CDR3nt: TGTGCCAGCAGCCAATGGCGGACTAGCGGGCTTCTAGCCAAAAACATTCAGTACTTC; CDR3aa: CASSQWRTSGLLAKNIQYF
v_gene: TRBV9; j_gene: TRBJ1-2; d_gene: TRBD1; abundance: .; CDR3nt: TGTGCCAGCAGACCTGGAGGGACAGCCTTTAACTATGGCTACACCTTC; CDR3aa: CASRPGGTAFNYGYTF
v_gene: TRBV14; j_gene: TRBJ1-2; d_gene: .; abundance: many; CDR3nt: TGTGCCAGCAGCCATGGAGGGGGAGGCTACACCTTC; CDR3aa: CASSHGGGGYTF
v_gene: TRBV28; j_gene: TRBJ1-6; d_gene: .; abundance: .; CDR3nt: TGTGCCAGCAGTCGTGAGCTTGTTAGTTCACCCCTCCACTTT; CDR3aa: CASSRELVSSPLHF
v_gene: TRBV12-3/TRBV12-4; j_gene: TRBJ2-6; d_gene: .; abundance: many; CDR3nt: TGTGCCAGCAGTCGCCGGACCTCTGGGGCCAACGTCCTGACTTTC; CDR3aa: CASSRRTSGANVLTF
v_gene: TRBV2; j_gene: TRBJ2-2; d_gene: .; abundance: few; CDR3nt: TGTGCCAGCAGTGGACGGAGGAACACCGGGGAGCTGTTTTTT; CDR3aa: CASSGRRNTGELFF
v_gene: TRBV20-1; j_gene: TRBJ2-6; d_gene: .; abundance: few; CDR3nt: TGCAGTGCTAGTACAGGGTCTGGGGCCAACGTCCTGACTTTC; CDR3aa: CSASTGSGANVLTF
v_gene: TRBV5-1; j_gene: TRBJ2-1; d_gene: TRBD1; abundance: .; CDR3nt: TGCGCCAGCAGATTAGACACGGATAGGGGGCGGAATGAGCAGTTCTTC; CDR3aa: CASRLDTDRGRNEQFF
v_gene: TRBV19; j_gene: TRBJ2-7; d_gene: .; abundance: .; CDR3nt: TGTGCCAGTAGTTGGGGCTCGGAGCAGTACTTC; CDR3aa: CASSWGSEQYF
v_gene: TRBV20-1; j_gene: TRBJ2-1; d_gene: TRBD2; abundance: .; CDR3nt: TGCAGTGCTAGAACCCGTAGCGGGAGCTTTTACAATGAGCAGTTCTTC; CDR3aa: CSARTRSGSFYNEQFF
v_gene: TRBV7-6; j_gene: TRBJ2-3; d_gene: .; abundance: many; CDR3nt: TGTGCCAGCACCGAAGGCAGGGGCACAGATACGCAGTATTTT; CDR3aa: CASTEGRGTDTQYF
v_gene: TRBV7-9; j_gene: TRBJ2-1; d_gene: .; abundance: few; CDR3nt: TGTGCCAGCAGCTTAGCCACAGGGTTCCACAATGAGCAGTTCTTC; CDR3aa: CASSLATGFHNEQFF
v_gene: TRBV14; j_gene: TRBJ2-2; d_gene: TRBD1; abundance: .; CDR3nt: TGTGCCAGCAGTCGGACAGGGGATCCCGGGGAGCTGTTTTTT; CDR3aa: CASSRTGDPGELFF
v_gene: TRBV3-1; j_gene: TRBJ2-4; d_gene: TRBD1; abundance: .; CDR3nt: TGTGCCAGCAGCGAAACACAGGGGGCCCTAGCCAAAAACATTCAGTACTTC; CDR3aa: CASSETQGALAKNIQYF
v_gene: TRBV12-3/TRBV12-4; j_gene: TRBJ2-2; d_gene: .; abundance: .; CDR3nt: TGTGCCAGCCACTGGTTGAACACCAGGGAGCTGTTTTTT; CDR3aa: CASHWLNTRELFF
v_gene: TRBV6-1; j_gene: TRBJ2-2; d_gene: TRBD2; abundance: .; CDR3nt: TGTGCCACCAAGACCGGGACTAGCGCTTCCGGGGAGCTGTTTTTT; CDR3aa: CATKTGTSASGELFF
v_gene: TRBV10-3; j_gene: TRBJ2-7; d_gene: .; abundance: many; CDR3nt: TGTGCCATCAGTGAGTCTGGAGGGATCTCCTACGAGCAGTACTTC; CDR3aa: CAISESGGISYEQYF
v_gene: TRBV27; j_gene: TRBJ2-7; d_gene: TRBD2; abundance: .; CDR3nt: TGTGCCAGCAGTTCCCCGGGGGGAGAGCAGTACTTC; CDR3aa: CASSSPGGEQYF
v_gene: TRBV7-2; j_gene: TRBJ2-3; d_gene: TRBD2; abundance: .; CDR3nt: TGTGCCAGCAGCCCCGGACTAGCGGGAGGAATCGCAGATACGCAGTATTTT; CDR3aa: CASSPGLAGGIADTQYF